The next 26 T cell receptor beta chains were all read from a single sample in a study of blood T cell repertoires in COVID-19. The repertoire was sequenced with immunoSEQ multiplex PCR; TCRdb's copy has only in-frame clones and lacks some. The sample holds roughly 150,000 clones, around 80% seen once. Sequenced sample: peripheral blood. These receptors originate from a woman aged 45-60 years with acute or convalescent COVID-19.

The CDR3 sequence is CASSPAGLAVRDTQYF. The CDR3 DNA reads TGTGCCAGCTCACCGGCGGGACTAGCGGTCCGGGATACGCAGTATTTT. The rearrangement links TRBV18 to TRBJ2-3, with 11 bases matching TRBD2. V shed 3 bases, J shed 6 bases, and the junction held 8 bases outside the gene matches. CDR1 is KGHSH and CDR2 is LQKENI in the germline V gene. The CDR3 extends over 16 amino acids.

The chain combines TRBV6-5 with TRBJ2-7; the match to TRBD2 covers 7 bases. The CDR3 totals 15 residues. Germline-derived CDR1 and CDR2 are MNHEY and SVGAGI. V shed 2 bases, J shed 3 bases, and the junction held 7 bases outside the gene matches. CDR3 loop: CASSYHGGMYYEQYF. The CDR3 bases are TGTGCCAGCAGTTACCACGGGGGGATGTACTACGAGCAGTACTTC.

J is TRBJ1-5 and V is TRBV29-1, with TRBD1 matching over 9 bases. This CDR3 contains 17 residues. The V gene end was trimmed by 7 bases and the J gene end by 1 base; junction bases not matched to a gene: 14. The germline gives CDR1 SQVTM, CDR2 ANQGSEA. CDR3 region: CSGRDRVTKRSNQPQHF. The CDR3 nucleotides are TGCAGCGGAAGGGACAGGGTGACGAAGCGGAGCAATCAGCCCCAGCATTTT.

This clone showed up just a few times. This rearrangement joins TRBV12-5 to TRBJ1-5; TRBD1 matches at 7 bases. This CDR3 has 15 amino acids. Trimming at V came to 6 bases and at J to 3 bases, leaving 8 bases not matched to a gene. Germline CDR1 reads LGHNT; CDR2 reads FRNRAP. CDR3 region: CASGPGQTSNQPQHF. The CDR3 nucleotides are TGTGCTAGTGGGCCGGGACAGACCTCCAATCAGCCCCAGCATTTT.

V gene TRBV9 combines with J gene TRBJ2-1, with 9 positions matching TRBD1. The CDR3 covers 15 residues. Trimming removed 1 base from V and 6 bases from J; junction bases left unmatched: 5. Germline V gene lookup returns CDR1 SGDLS and CDR2 YYNGEE. This CDR3 is CASSVTGTGSNEQFF. The CDR3 nucleotides read TGTGCCAGCAGCGTAACCGGGACAGGGAGCAATGAGCAGTTCTTC.

This clone was seen a few times. The chain carries TRBV10-3 and TRBJ2-7; TRBD1 aligns across 7 bases. This CDR3 has 14 amino acids. V lost 2 bases to trimming and J lost 3 bases; unmatched junction nucleotides: 4. Germline loops: CDR1 ENHRY, CDR2 SYGVKD. DNA for the CDR3: TGTGCCATCAGTGAGGACAGGGCCGGCTACGAGCAGTACTTC. Translation gives CAISEDRAGYEQYF.

V gene TRBV11-2 combines with J gene TRBJ1-1; D gene ambiguous. This CDR3 region has 14 residues. V was clipped by 5 bases and J by 5 bases, with 15 bases between them. Germline V gene sequence: CDR1 SGHAT, CDR2 FQNNGV. This CDR3 is CASSPTSGMTEAFF. The CDR3 region has the DNA TGTGCCAGCAGCCCGACGTCGGGAATGACTGAAGCTTTCTTT.

This clone has only one observation. The chain has TRBV6-5 and TRBJ2-2; 7 bases fit TRBD2. J lost 7 bases, V lost 10 bases, and 9 bases had no gene match. The CDR3 spans 13 residues. In germline, CDR1 is MNHEY, CDR2 SVGAGI. The CDR3 is CATVRGSGGELFF. In nucleotides, the CDR3 is TGTGCCACCGTGCGGGGGAGTGGCGGGGAGCTGTTTTTT.

The chain couples TRBV30 to TRBJ2-5; TRBD1 agrees at 11 bases. Germline-derived CDR1 and CDR2 are GTSNPN and SVGIG (reference sequence). This CDR3 is 14 amino acids long. V dropped 2 bases and J dropped 5; count of bases not matched to a gene: 4. The CDR3 sequence is CAWSRTGGEETQYF. For the CDR3, the DNA is TGTGCCTGGAGTCGGACAGGGGGCGAGGAGACCCAGTACTTC. Based on the CDR3 plus reference TRBV30 and TRBJ2-5, the full variable domain is SQTIHQWPATLVQPVGSPLSLECTVEGTSNPNLYWYRQAAGRGLQLLFYSVGIGQISSEVPQNLSASRPQDRQFILSSKKLLLSDSGFYLCAWSRTGGEETQYFGPGTRLLVL.

With respect to this clone: Additional DNA sequences in this sample encode the identical CDR3. The chain is built from TRBV19 and TRBJ2-7; TRBD1 aligns across 7 bases. J was trimmed by 1 base and V by 1 base; bases with no gene match: 1. CDR3 length: 14 residues. From germline, CDR1 is LNHDA and CDR2 SQIVND (reference sequence). The CDR3 DNA sequence: TGTGCCAGTAGTATAGGGACAGGTTCCTACGAGCAGTACTTC. Translation gives CASSIGTGSYEQYF.

The rearrangement links TRBV18 to TRBJ1-2; 9 bases agree with TRBD1. The V and J ends lost 1 base and 7 bases, in that order; junction bases with no gene match: 10. Germline V gene sequence: CDR1 KGHSH, CDR2 LQKENI. The CDR3 totals 16 residues. The CDR3 region is CASSPQTGTGSIGYTF. The DNA for the CDR3 is TGTGCCAGCTCACCACAAACCGGGACAGGGAGCATTGGCTACACCTTC.

The CDR3 here is CASSVGSSPYEQYF. The CDR3 region has the DNA TGTGCCAGCAGCGTAGGCAGTAGCCCCTACGAGCAGTACTTC. This chain connects TRBV9 to TRBJ2-7; no clear D gene. From germline, CDR1 is SGDLS and CDR2 YYNGEE. The CDR3 covers 14 residues. Trimming pared 0 bases from V and 2 bases from J, leaving 9 bases between.

The table lists this clone with a count of one. Other DNA sequences in the sample encode the same CDR3. This chain links TRBV29-1 with TRBJ1-6, with D possibly matching TRBD1 (6 bases). From germline, CDR1 is SQVTM and CDR2 ANQGSEA. V was shortened by 4 bases and J by 7 bases, with 11 bases between the two germline ends. The CDR3 extends over 13 amino acids. The CDR3 sequence: CSVGQGQNSPLHF. DNA of the CDR3: TGCAGCGTTGGGCAGGGGCAGAATTCACCCCTCCACTTT.

This clone was seen more than once but under ten times. This sequence joins TRBV5-1 and TRBJ1-2; D is possibly TRBD1 (5 bases). This CDR3 is 13 amino acids long. Trimming took off 4 bases at V and 4 bases at J, with 11 bases between the two ends. The germline V gene encodes CDR1 SGHRS and CDR2 YFSETQ. CDR3 region: CASSLTASYGYTF. CDR3 coding DNA: TGCGCCAGCAGCCTGACAGCGAGCTATGGCTACACCTTC.

This clone was observed a few times. The identical CDR3 is also encoded by other nucleotide sequences in the sample. V usage is TRBV7-2 and J usage is TRBJ2-7; TRBD2 matches 10 bases. V lost 2 bases to trimming and J lost 0 bases; unmatched junction nucleotides: 4. The CDR3 consists of 16 residues. Germline CDR1 and CDR2: SGHTA and FQGNSA. CDR3 in DNA: TGTGCCAGCAGCTTAAGGTCTAGCGGGAGCTCCTACGAGCAGTACTTC. This sequence encodes CASSLRSSGSSYEQYF.

CDR3 bases: TGTGCCAGCAGCTTAGCTACAACAGGGATTGGATCACCCCTCCACTTT. Translating gives CASSLATTGIGSPLHF. The V and J genes are TRBV7-2 and TRBJ1-6; TRBD1 might be the D (6 bases). This CDR3 is built from 16 residues. V gave up 0 bases and J gave up 10 bases, with 16 bases separating them. Germline V gives CDR1 SGHTA, CDR2 FQGNSA.

The V and J genes are TRBV19 and TRBJ1-2; tentative D call: TRBD1 (6 bases). CDR3 length equals 15 residues. The germline V and J ends were trimmed by 7 bases and 6 bases, with 21 bases remaining between them. Per the germline V gene, CDR1 is LNHDA and CDR2 is SQIVND (reference sequence). The CDR3 DNA sequence: TGTGCCAGTAATCGAGTCAGGGGCGCCCTAGATGGCTACACCTTC. Translation gives CASNRVRGALDGYTF.

The chain recombines TRBV10-3 with TRBJ2-7; 10 bases line up with TRBD1. V was clipped by 4 bases and J by 5 bases; unmatched bases: 11. Per germline, CDR1 ENHRY and CDR2 SYGVKD. This CDR3 region has 16 residues. CDR3 coding DNA: TGTGCCATCAGTGTCGCGTCCGGGACAGGGGTTAACGAGCAGTACTTC. Protein: CAISVASGTGVNEQYF.

The chain joins TRBV10-2 to TRBJ2-7; 8 bases map to TRBD2. Germline loops: CDR1 WSHSY, CDR2 SAAADI. Trimming took 6 bases from V and 2 from J; bases not matched to a gene: 3. The CDR3 extends over 13 amino acids. Here the CDR3 DNA reads TGCGCCAGCAGCGTAGCGGGAACCTACGAGCAGTACTTC. It encodes CASSVAGTYEQYF.

This rearrangement joins TRBV5-1 to TRBJ2-3; TRBD2 matches 13 bases. Germline V lookup: CDR1 SGHRS, CDR2 YFSETQ. The ends lost 4 bases at V and 4 bases at J; junction bases unmatched: 3. This CDR3 is 15 amino acids long. CDR3 bases: TGCGCCAGCAGCCCGACTAGCGGGGGGCCAGATACGCAGTATTTT. It yields the protein CASSPTSGGPDTQYF.

Comment on this clone: Different DNA sequences within this sample yield the same CDR3. The chain couples TRBV2 to TRBJ1-2; a weak D match, TRBD1 (6 bases). CDR3 length: 14 residues. V shed 6 bases and J shed 3 bases, with 14 bases lying between them. Germline V gene data show CDR1 as SNHLY and CDR2 as FYNNEI. CDR3 nucleotide sequence: TGTGCCAGCAGCGCACAGGGTGGCGACTATGGCTACACCTTC. Its translation: CASSAQGGDYGYTF.

This clone was observed once. CDR3 region: CASSLAPQRYGYTF. The DNA of the CDR3 is TGTGCCAGCAGCTTAGCCCCCCAGCGCTATGGCTACACCTTC. The V and J genes are TRBV7-6 and TRBJ1-2; D uncertain. CDR1 SGHVS and CDR2 FNYEAQ come from the germline V gene. This CDR3 spans 14 amino acids. V lost 0 bases and J lost 4, with 9 bases in between.

The gene calls are TRBV18 and TRBJ1-2, with 9 bases lining up with TRBD1. This CDR3 comprises 15 residues. V shed 5 bases, J shed 1 base, and the junction held 5 bases outside the gene matches. Germline V gene sequence: CDR1 KGHSH, CDR2 LQKENI. The DNA for the CDR3 is TGTGCCAGCTCAGAGGGGACAGGGAGTAACTATGGCTACACCTTC. Its protein product is CASSEGTGSNYGYTF.

This rearrangement joins TRBV6-2 or TRBV6-3 to TRBJ2-5, with D perhaps matching TRBD2 (6 bases). V dropped 2 bases and J dropped 4 bases, with 14 bases sitting between them. Germline V gives CDR1 MNHEY, CDR2 SVGEGT. The CDR3 runs 15 residues. The CDR3 here is CASSYRPGRRETQYF. The CDR3 bases are TGTGCCAGCAGTTACCGGCCAGGGAGGCGAGAGACCCAGTACTTC.

This chain joins TRBV5-1 and TRBJ1-4, with TRBD1 matching over 7 bases. The trim removed 4 bases at V and 0 bases at J, leaving 6 bases unmatched. Germline V gene data show CDR1 as SGHRS and CDR2 as YFSETQ. This CDR3 contains 16 residues. The DNA for the CDR3 is TGCGCCAGCAGCCCACAAGGACAGGCAACTAATGAAAAACTGTTTTTT. Its translation is CASSPQGQATNEKLFF.

The V gene is TRBV19, the J gene TRBJ2-1; 15 nucleotides agree with TRBD2. Looked up from germline, CDR1 is LNHDA and CDR2 is SQIVND (reference sequence). The trim removed 5 bases at V and 0 bases at J, leaving 5 bases unmatched. This CDR3 contains 18 residues. CDR3 nucleotides: TGTGCCAGTAGTCCAGGGACTAGCGGGGGGACCTCCTACAATGAGCAGTTCTTC. It specifies CASSPGTSGGTSYNEQFF. The full variable domain, rest sourced from reference TRBV19 and TRBJ2-1, is DGGITQSPKYLFRKEGQNVTLSCEQNLNHDAMYWYRQDPGQGLRLIYYSQIVNDFQKGDIAEGYSVSREKKESFPLTVTSAQKNPTAFYLCASSPGTSGGTSYNEQFFGPGTRLTVL.